Below, one T cell receptor beta chain is given with its context. Deletions cut 0 bases from V and 4 bases from J, with 11 bases between. CDR1 and CDR2 from the germline V gene are SGHVS and FQNEAQ. The CDR3 is made up of 15 amino acids. This sample was taken from a study of T cells in localized non-small cell lung cancer. Clones were read by immunoSEQ multiplex PCR, and TCRdb kept only the in-frame ones, dropping some. The table includes over 65,000 clones, approximately 84% detected once. The origin of this receptor is a female donor older than 55 with stage I lung adenocarcinoma. J is TRBJ2-3 and V is TRBV7-8, with D unresolved. This sample comprised peripheral blood, obtained before any cancer treatment. CDR3: CASSLARVPSDTQYF. CDR3 coding DNA: TGTGCCAGCAGCTTAGCTAGGGTCCCTTCAGATACGCAGTATTTT.